The 25 T cell receptor beta chains in this list originate from one sample, sequenced in a study of T cells in Graves' hyperthyroidism and ophthalmopathy. From RNA transcripts, TCR beta CDR3 regions were amplified. HTBI primers were the set used in a first-round RT-PCR of the TCR CDR3. TCRdb re-analysed the multiplex PCR reads in MiXCR, keeping a single row per CDR3 protein. The sample carries about 840,000 distinct CDR3 sequences, 38% recorded once. Sequenced input: blood. The receptors stem from a man aged 18 to 30 with Graves' hyperthyroidism.

V gene TRBV6-5 combines with J gene TRBJ1-2; no firm D call. The V end was cut by 6 bases, the J end by 5 bases, with 13 bases between. Germline V gene sequence: CDR1 MNHEY, CDR2 SVGAGI. The CDR3 spans 13 residues. Here the CDR3 reads CASRTFTSYGYTF. The DNA of the CDR3 is TGTGCCAGCAGGACGTTTACCTCTTATGGCTACACCTTC.

This rearrangement joins TRBV4-1 to TRBJ2-7; 11 positions agree with TRBD1. With V trimmed by 1 base and J by 3 bases, 5 bases remained unmatched. CDR3 length: 16 amino acids. The germline V gene encodes CDR1 MGHRA and CDR2 YSYEKL. This CDR3 reads CASSQGWTGGLYEQYF. The CDR3 DNA follows: TGCGCCAGCAGCCAAGGCTGGACAGGGGGCCTCTACGAGCAGTACTTC.

This clonotype appeared a few times. The J gene is TRBJ2-6, the V gene TRBV9, with D unclear. Trimming cost V 0 bases and J 1 base, with 11 bases left between them. This CDR3 comprises 17 residues. Germline CDR1 and CDR2: SGDLS and YYNGEE. The CDR3 nucleotides read TGTGCCAGCAGCGTAGGAGGAGACTTGTCTGGGGCCAACGTCCTGACTTTC. It encodes CASSVGGDLSGANVLTF.

To note about this clonotype: No conserved phenylalanine or tryptophan is present at the end of the CDR3, so a read error is the likely explanation. The chain joins TRBV7-9 to TRBJ1-1; D not certain. Looked up from germline, CDR1 is SEHNR and CDR2 is FQNEAQ (reference sequence). The germline V and J ends were trimmed by 5 bases and 0 bases, with 10 bases remaining between them. CDR3 length: 14 residues. For the CDR3, the DNA is TGTGCCAGCAGCCCCAACCTGATGAACACTGAAGCTTTCCTT. Encoded protein: CASSPNLMNTEAFL.

CDR3 in DNA: TGCAGCGTTCCAATAGGGGCGGGGACCCTTAGGACTGAAGCTTTCTTT. Amino acid sequence: CSVPIGAGTLRTEAFF. This chain uses TRBV29-1 with TRBJ1-1, with D perhaps TRBD1 (5 bases). The CDR3 extends over 16 amino acids. Germline lookup yields CDR1 SQVTM and CDR2 ANQGSEA. V was pared by 5 bases and J by 5 bases, with 24 bases between.

The chain carries TRBV6-1 and TRBJ2-2; tentatively, D is TRBD1 or TRBD2 (5 bases each). This CDR3 is 15 amino acids long. Deletions cut 7 bases from V and 4 bases from J, with 16 bases between. CDR1 is MNHNS and CDR2 is SASEGT in the germline V gene. CDR3 in DNA: TGTGCCAGCACCGGATGGGCAGGGAGCACCGGGGAGCTGTTTTTT. It codes for CASTGWAGSTGELFF.

The sample holds one count of this clonotype. V gene TRBV2 combines with J gene TRBJ1-6; D ambiguous. Germline values: CDR1 SNHLY, CDR2 FYNNEI. The ends were cut back, 8 bases at V and 7 bases at J, with 15 bases in the middle. This CDR3 is built from 14 residues. For the CDR3, the DNA is TGTGCCAGCCCCTACGAAGGGAGGAATTCACCCCTCCACTTT. Amino acids: CASPYEGRNSPLHF. Full variable domain (outside the CDR3, taken from reference TRBV2 and TRBJ1-6): EPEVTQTPSHQVTQMGQEVILRCVPISNHLYFYWYRQILGQKVEFLVSFYNNEISEKSEIFDDQFSVERPDGSNFTLKIRSTKLEDSAMYFCASPYEGRNSPLHFGNGTRLTVT.

The chain couples TRBV9 to TRBJ2-2, with 10 bases aligning to TRBD2. Trimming removed 0 bases from V and 7 bases from J; junction bases left unmatched: 6. Per germline, CDR1 SGDLS and CDR2 YYNGEE. The CDR3 is 16 amino acids. The CDR3 loop reads CASSVGASGSIGELFF. As DNA, the CDR3 is TGTGCCAGCAGCGTAGGCGCTAGCGGGAGTATCGGGGAGCTGTTTTTT.

This clonotype has a count of ten or more. This chain connects TRBV6-1 to TRBJ1-2; D is possibly TRBD1 (6 bases). Germline CDR1 reads MNHNS; CDR2 reads SASEGT. CDR3 length equals 10 residues. Trimming removed 8 bases from V and 6 bases from J, with 7 bases in between. The CDR3 spells CASGTNGYTF. The CDR3, as DNA: TGTGCCAGCGGGACAAATGGCTACACCTTC.

A note on this clonotype: The germline gene is not matched at one end of the junction; a read error may be the cause. V is TRBV2 and J is TRBJ2-7, with D unresolved. The CDR3 is 12 amino acids. Germline CDR1 is SNHLY and CDR2 is FYNNEI. The CDR3 loop reads CASSEGTYEQYF. CDR3 bases: TGTGCCAGCAGCGAAGGAACCTACGAGCAGTACTTC.

This clonotype was seen more than once but under ten times. V and J are TRBV20-1 and TRBJ1-1; TRBD1 aligns across 8 bases. V lost 0 bases and J lost 6; bases outside the gene matches: 6. The germline CDR1 and CDR2 sequences are DFQATT and SNEGSKA (reference sequence). CDR3 length: 14 residues. CDR3 amino acids: CSARDRGQFPEAFF. CDR3 coding DNA: TGCAGTGCTAGAGACAGGGGGCAATTCCCTGAAGCTTTCTTT.

This clonotype has ten or more counts. The rearrangement joins TRBV7-2 to TRBJ2-5, with D uncertain. V dropped 2 bases and J dropped 5 bases, with 9 bases sitting between them. The CDR3 is 13 amino acids. Germline V lookup: CDR1 SGHTA, CDR2 FQGNSA. The CDR3 is CASSLQRYETQYF. The CDR3 nucleotides read TGTGCCAGCAGCTTACAGCGTTACGAGACCCAGTACTTC. The full variable domain, completed using reference TRBV7-2 and TRBJ2-5, is GAGVSQSPSNKVTEKGKDVELRCDPISGHTALYWYRQSLGQGLEFLIYFQGNSAPDKSGLPSDRFSAERTGGSVSTLTIQRTQQEDSAVYLCASSLQRYETQYFGPGTRLLVL.

This clonotype was found many times. V is TRBV19 and J is TRBJ1-1; unclear D gene. The germline V gene encodes CDR1 LNHDA and CDR2 SQIVND (reference sequence). CDR3 length: 16 amino acids. The V end was cut by 2 bases, the J end by 1 base, with 14 bases between. CDR3 in amino acids: CASSITRLMSNTEAFF. The CDR3 DNA follows: TGTGCCAGTAGTATAACCAGGCTCATGTCGAACACTGAAGCTTTCTTT.

This clonotype was recorded many times. The chain links TRBV9 to TRBJ2-7; possibly TRBD2 for D (5 bases). From germline, CDR1 is SGDLS and CDR2 YYNGEE. Trimming shortened V by 4 bases and J by 2 bases, and 10 bases separated the two germline ends. This CDR3 is 13 amino acids long. In nucleotides, the CDR3 is TGTGCCAGCAGCCCCTCCGGGGCCTACGAGCAGTACTTC. Translation gives CASSPSGAYEQYF.

This rearrangement joins TRBV10-3 to TRBJ1-1; the D gene is possibly TRBD1 (6 bases). Per the germline V gene, CDR1 is ENHRY and CDR2 is SYGVKD. V lost 4 bases and J lost 8, with 11 bases in between. The CDR3 is made up of 12 amino acids. In DNA, the CDR3 is TGTGCCATCAGTGCGACAGGTACGGAAGCTTTCTTT. The encoded protein is CAISATGTEAFF.

A word on this clonotype: This may come from a read error, since a much larger clone is one base off. The chain joins TRBV7-9 to TRBJ1-1; D gene uncertain. CDR1 SEHNR and CDR2 FQNEAQ come from the germline V gene (reference sequence). CDR3 length: 12 amino acids. V lost 9 bases, J lost 4 bases, and 12 bases lay in between. Here the CDR3 reads CASSGFLTEAFF. CDR3 DNA: TGTGCCAGTTCAGGTTTTCTCACTGAAGCTTTCTTT.

This clonotype has more than one count but fewer than ten. This chain joins TRBV6-5 and TRBJ1-5; perhaps TRBD1 as D (5 bases). Germline V gives CDR1 MNHEY, CDR2 SVGAGI. The CDR3 has 12 residues. V was clipped by 6 bases and J by 6 bases, with 9 bases between them. The CDR3 DNA sequence: TGTGCCAGCAGAGGGGTAGGTCAGCCCCAGCATTTT. Its protein is CASRGVGQPQHF.

This clonotype was found many times. V and J are TRBV20-1 and TRBJ2-7; D is unclear. Germline V gives CDR1 DFQATT, CDR2 SNEGSKA (reference sequence). The CDR3 is made up of 13 amino acids. Trimming took 2 bases from V and 3 from J, leaving 11 bases between them. The CDR3 coding sequence is TGCAGTGCTAGACGAGAGGTAGGCTACGAGCAGTACTTC. Protein: CSARREVGYEQYF.

This clonotype showed up just a few times. The V call is TRBV10-3, the J call TRBJ2-2; 9 bases map to TRBD1. V shed 7 bases and J 2 bases; nucleotides not matched to a gene: 8. This CDR3 spans 16 amino acids. Germline V CDR1 and CDR2: ENHRY, SYGVKD. This CDR3 reads CAINTGQGTNTGELFF. CDR3 in DNA: TGTGCCATCAATACCGGACAGGGGACAAACACCGGGGAGCTGTTTTTT.

This clonotype was seen ten or more times. The rearrangement links TRBV25-1 to TRBJ1-1; tentatively, D is TRBD1 (6 bases). V was shortened by 3 bases and J by 7 bases, with 12 bases between the two germline ends. In germline, CDR1 is MGHDK, CDR2 SYGVNS. This CDR3 comprises 13 residues. CDR3: CASSDRGLREAFF. The CDR3 DNA reads TGTGCCAGCAGTGACAGGGGACTGCGTGAAGCTTTCTTT.

This clonotype was picked up many times. The rearrangement joins TRBV5-1 to TRBJ1-3, with D perhaps TRBD1 (5 bases). CDR1 is SGHRS and CDR2 is YFSETQ in the germline V gene. The V and J ends lost 0 bases and 4 bases respectively, with 17 bases between them. The CDR3 is 17 residues long. Written as DNA, the CDR3 is TGCGCCAGCAGCTTGGGGACGGGGCACCTCGGGGGAAACACCATATATTTT. Encoded protein: CASSLGTGHLGGNTIYF.

The chain uses TRBV5-1 and TRBJ2-2; D uncertain. The germline V and J ends were trimmed by 4 bases and 7 bases, with 17 bases remaining between them. CDR3 size: 15 residues. CDR1 and CDR2 from the germline V gene are SGHRS and YFSETQ. The CDR3 here is CASSPAGYGGGELFF. The CDR3 DNA follows: TGCGCCAGCAGCCCAGCCGGGTATGGTGGCGGGGAGCTGTTTTTT.

Concerning this clonotype: A clone one base away is much larger, so this may be a read error. This CDR3 is CSVEVSDYYGYTF. The CDR3 DNA sequence: TGCAGCGTTGAAGTGAGCGATTACTATGGCTACACCTTC. The chain is built from TRBV29-1 and TRBJ1-2; D is ambiguous. Germline V gene data show CDR1 as SQVTM and CDR2 as ANQGSEA. Trimming stripped 1 base from V and 3 bases from J, with 9 bases between. The CDR3 totals 13 residues.

V and J are TRBV20-1 and TRBJ2-5; 8 nucleotides line up with TRBD2. Germline-derived CDR1 and CDR2 are DFQATT and SNEGSKA (reference sequence). V was pared by 0 bases and J by 1 base, with 7 bases of the junction left unmatched. This CDR3 contains 16 residues. CDR3 residues: CSARDRSGRGQETQYF. CDR3 DNA sequence: TGCAGTGCTAGAGATCGGAGCGGGAGAGGCCAAGAGACCCAGTACTTC.

This clonotype was recorded at least ten times. In DNA, the CDR3 is TGTGCCAGCAGCGTCTCAGGGCACGGATCACCCCTCCACTTT. Translating gives CASSVSGHGSPLHF. This rearrangement joins TRBV9 to TRBJ1-6; perhaps TRBD1 as D (5 bases). With 2 bases removed from V and 10 bases from J, the gap between germline ends came to 13 bases. CDR3 length: 14 residues. Germline CDR1 SGDLS, CDR2 YYNGEE.